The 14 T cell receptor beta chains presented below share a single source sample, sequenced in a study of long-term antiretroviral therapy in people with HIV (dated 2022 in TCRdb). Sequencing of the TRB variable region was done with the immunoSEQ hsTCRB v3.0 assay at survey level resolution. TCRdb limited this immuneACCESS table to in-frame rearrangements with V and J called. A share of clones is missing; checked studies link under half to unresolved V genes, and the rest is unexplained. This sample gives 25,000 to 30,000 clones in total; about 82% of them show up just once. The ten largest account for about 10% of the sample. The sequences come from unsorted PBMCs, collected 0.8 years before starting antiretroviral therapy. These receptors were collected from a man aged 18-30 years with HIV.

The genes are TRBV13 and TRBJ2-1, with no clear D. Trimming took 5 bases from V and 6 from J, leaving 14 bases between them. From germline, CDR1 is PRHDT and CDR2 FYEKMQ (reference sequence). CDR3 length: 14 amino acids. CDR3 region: CASSPGRSGNEQFF. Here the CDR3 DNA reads TGTGCCAGCAGCCCCGGACGGTCCGGCAATGAGCAGTTCTTC.

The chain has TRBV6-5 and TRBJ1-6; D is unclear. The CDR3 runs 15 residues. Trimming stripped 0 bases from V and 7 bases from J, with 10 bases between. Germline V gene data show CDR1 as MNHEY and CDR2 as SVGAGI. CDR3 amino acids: CASSYSADINSPLHF. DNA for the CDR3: TGTGCCAGCAGTTACTCTGCGGATATAAATTCACCCCTCCACTTT.

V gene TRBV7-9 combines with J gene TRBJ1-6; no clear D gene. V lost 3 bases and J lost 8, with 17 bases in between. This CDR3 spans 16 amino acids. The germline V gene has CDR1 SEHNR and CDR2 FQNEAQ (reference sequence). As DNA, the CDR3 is TGTGCCAGCAGCTTCGGACCCCCGGACCACCATTCACCCCTCCACTTT. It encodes CASSFGPPDHHSPLHF.

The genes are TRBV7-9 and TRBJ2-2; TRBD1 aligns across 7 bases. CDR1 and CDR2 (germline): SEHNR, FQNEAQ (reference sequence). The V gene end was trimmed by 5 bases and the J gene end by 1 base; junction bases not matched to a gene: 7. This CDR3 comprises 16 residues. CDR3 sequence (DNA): TGTGCCAGCAGCCCAGCTGGGACAGAGAACACCGGGGAGCTGTTTTTT. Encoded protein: CASSPAGTENTGELFF. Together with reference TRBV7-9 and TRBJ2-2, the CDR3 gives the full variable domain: DTGVSQNPRHKITKRGQNVTFRCDPISEHNRLYWYRQTLGQGPEFLTYFQNEAQLEKSRLLSDRFSAERPKGSFSTLEIQRTEQGDSAMYLCASSPAGTENTGELFFGEGSRLTVL.

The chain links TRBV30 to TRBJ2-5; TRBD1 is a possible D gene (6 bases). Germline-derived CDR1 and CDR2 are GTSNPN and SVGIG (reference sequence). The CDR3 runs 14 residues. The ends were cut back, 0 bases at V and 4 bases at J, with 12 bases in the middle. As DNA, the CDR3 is TGTGCCTGGAGTGTAAAGGGGGTAGGAGAGACCCAGTACTTC. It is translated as CAWSVKGVGETQYF. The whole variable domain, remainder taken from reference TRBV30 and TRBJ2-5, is SQTIHQWPATLVQPVGSPLSLECTVEGTSNPNLYWYRQAAGRGLQLLFYSVGIGQISSEVPQNLSASRPQDRQFILSSKKLLLSDSGFYLCAWSVKGVGETQYFGPGTRLLVL.

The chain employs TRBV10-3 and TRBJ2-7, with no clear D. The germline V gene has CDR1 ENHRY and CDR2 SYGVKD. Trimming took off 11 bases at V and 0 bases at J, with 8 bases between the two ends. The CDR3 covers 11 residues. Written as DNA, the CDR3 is TGTGCCTCACGGACCTCCTACGAGCAGTACTTC. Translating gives CASRTSYEQYF.

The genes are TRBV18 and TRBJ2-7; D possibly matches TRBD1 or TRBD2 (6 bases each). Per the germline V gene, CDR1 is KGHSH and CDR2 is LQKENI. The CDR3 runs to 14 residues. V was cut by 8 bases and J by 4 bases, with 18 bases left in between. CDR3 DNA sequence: TGTGCCAGCCGAAGGGGGGCACTGAAATACGAGCAGTACTTC. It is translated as CASRRGALKYEQYF.

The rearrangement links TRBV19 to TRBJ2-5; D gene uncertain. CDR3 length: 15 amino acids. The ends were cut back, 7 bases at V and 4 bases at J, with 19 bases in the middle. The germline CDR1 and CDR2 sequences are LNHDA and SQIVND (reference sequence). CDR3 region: CASTYTFGLGETQYF. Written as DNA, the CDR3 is TGTGCCAGTACCTATACTTTCGGCCTAGGAGAGACCCAGTACTTC. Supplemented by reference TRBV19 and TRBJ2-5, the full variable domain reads DGGITQSPKYLFRKEGQNVTLSCEQNLNHDAMYWYRQDPGQGLRLIYYSQIVNDFQKGDIAEGYSVSREKKESFPLTVTSAQKNPTAFYLCASTYTFGLGETQYFGPGTRLLVL.

CDR3 sequence (DNA): TGTGCCTGGAGTGTACCGGGTTTGGAGGGCTACACCTTC. It encodes CAWSVPGLEGYTF. This chain joins TRBV30 and TRBJ1-2; no reliable D call. The CDR3 is 13 amino acids. Germline values: CDR1 GTSNPN, CDR2 SVGIG (reference sequence). Trimming removed 0 bases from V and 8 bases from J, with 13 bases in between.

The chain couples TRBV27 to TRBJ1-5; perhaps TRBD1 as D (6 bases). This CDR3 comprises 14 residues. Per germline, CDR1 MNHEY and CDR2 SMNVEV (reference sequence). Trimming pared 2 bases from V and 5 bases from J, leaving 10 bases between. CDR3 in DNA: TGTGCCAGCAGTTTACTACAGGGCTATCAGCCCCAGCATTTT. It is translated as CASSLLQGYQPQHF.

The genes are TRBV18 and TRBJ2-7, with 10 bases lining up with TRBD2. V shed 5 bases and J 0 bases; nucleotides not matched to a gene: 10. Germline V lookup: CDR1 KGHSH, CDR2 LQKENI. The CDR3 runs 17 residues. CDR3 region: CASSAILAGPSSYEQYF. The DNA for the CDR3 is TGTGCCAGCTCAGCTATACTAGCGGGACCGAGCTCCTACGAGCAGTACTTC.

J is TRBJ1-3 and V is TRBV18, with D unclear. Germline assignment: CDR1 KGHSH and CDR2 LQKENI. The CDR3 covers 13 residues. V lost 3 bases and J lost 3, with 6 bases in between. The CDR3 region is CASSPESGNTIYF. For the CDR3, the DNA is TGTGCCAGCTCACCGGAGAGTGGAAACACCATATATTTT.

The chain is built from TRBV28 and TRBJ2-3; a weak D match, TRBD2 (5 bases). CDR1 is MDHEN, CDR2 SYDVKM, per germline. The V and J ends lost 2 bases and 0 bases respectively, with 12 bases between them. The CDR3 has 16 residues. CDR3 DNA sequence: TGTGCCAGCAGTTTAACGGGGTTACTGAGCACAGATACGCAGTATTTT. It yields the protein CASSLTGLLSTDTQYF.

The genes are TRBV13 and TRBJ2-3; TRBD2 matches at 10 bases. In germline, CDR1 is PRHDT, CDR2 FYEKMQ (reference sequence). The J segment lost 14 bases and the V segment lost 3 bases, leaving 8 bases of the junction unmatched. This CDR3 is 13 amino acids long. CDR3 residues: CASSFGSGGRRYF. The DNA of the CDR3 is TGTGCCAGCAGCTTCGGTAGCGGGGGGCGGAGGTATTTT.